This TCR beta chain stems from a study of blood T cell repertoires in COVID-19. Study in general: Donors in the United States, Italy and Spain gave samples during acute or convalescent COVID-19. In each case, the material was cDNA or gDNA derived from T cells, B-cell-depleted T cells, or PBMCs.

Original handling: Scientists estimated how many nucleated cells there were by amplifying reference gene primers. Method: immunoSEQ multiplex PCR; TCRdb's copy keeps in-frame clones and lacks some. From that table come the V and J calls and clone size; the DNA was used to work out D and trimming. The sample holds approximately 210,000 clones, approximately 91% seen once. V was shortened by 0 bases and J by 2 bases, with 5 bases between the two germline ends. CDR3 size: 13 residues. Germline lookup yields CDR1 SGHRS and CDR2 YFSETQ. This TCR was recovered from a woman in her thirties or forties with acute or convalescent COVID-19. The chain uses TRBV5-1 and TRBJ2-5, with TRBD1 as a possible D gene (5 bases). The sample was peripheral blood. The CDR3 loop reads CASSLGQQETQYF. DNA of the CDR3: TGCGCCAGCAGCTTGGGACAGCAAGAGACCCAGTACTTC.